This passage covers 7 T cell receptor beta chains from one sample sequenced in a study of neurological immune-mediated disorders. MiXCR, applied by TCRdb to the 5' RACE reads, yields one record per CDR3 protein. The sample lists roughly 43,000 distinct CDR3 sequences, about 2% occurring once. The sequencing input was PBMCs. These receptors came from a woman between 35 and 50 years old with multiple sclerosis.

At least ten counts were recorded for this clonotype. The gene calls are TRBV20-1 and TRBJ2-5; unclear D gene. The CDR3 runs 11 residues. The germline V and J ends were trimmed by 8 bases and 5 bases, with 12 bases remaining between them. Germline V gives CDR1 DFQATT, CDR2 SNEGSKA (reference sequence). The CDR3 loop reads CSTQRSETQYF. Written as DNA, the CDR3 is TGCAGTACCCAGCGTAGCGAGACCCAGTACTTC.

The table lists this clonotype with many counts. The V call is TRBV20-1, the J call TRBJ1-6, with D uncertain. The V and J ends lost 1 base and 7 bases respectively, with 11 bases between them. The CDR3 sequence is 14 residues long. Per germline, CDR1 DFQATT and CDR2 SNEGSKA (reference sequence). The CDR3 loop reads CSARAHGLNSPLHF. In DNA form, the CDR3 reads TGCAGTGCTAGAGCCCACGGACTCAATTCACCCCTCCACTTT.

This clonotype has only a few counts. The conserved phenylalanine or tryptophan normally closing the CDR3 is absent here, so this likely arose from a read error. The V gene is TRBV6-5, the J gene TRBJ1-1; D possibly corresponds to TRBD1 (5 bases). Trimming took 7 bases from V and 2 from J, leaving 11 bases between them. Germline-derived CDR1 and CDR2 are MNHEY and SVGAGI. The CDR3 has 13 amino acids. In DNA form, the CDR3 reads TGTGCCAGCACCCGAGACAGTAACACTGAAGCTTTCAAT. This encodes CASTRDSNTEAFN.

This clonotype was counted ten times or more. In this CDR3 the conserved last residue, phenylalanine or tryptophan, is missing, so a read error is likely. V is TRBV15 and J is TRBJ1-5; no reliable D call. The V gene's germline CDR1 is LNHNV and CDR2 YYDKDF (reference sequence). V was clipped by 3 bases and J by 4 bases, with 7 bases between them. The CDR3 runs to 13 residues. CDR3 bases: TGTGCCACCAGCAGTCCAGCGAATCAGCCCCAGCATTGT. Its translation is CATSSPANQPQHC.

This clonotype was seen at least ten times. This chain links TRBV6-6 with TRBJ1-5, with D possibly matching TRBD1 (6 bases). The CDR3 sequence is 15 residues long. Looked up from germline, CDR1 is MNHNY and CDR2 is SVGAGI (reference sequence). V gave up 6 bases and J gave up 2 bases, with 14 bases separating them. The CDR3 spells CASRGAPGGNQPQHF. The CDR3 DNA sequence: TGTGCCAGCAGGGGGGCTCCAGGGGGCAATCAGCCCCAGCATTTT.

The table lists this clonotype with many counts. The chain carries TRBV15 and TRBJ2-7; TRBD1 matches 7 bases. The CDR3 covers 14 residues. The germline gives CDR1 LNHNV, CDR2 YYDKDF (reference sequence). Losses at the gene ends were 1 base for V and 6 bases for J; bases not matched to a gene: 6. This chain's CDR3 is CATSRGGTAFEQYF. CDR3 coding DNA: TGTGCCACCAGCAGAGGGGGGACAGCCTTCGAGCAGTACTTC. Using reference TRBV15 and TRBJ2-7 for the parts outside the CDR3, the full variable domain is DAMVIQNPRYQVTQFGKPVTLSCSQTLNHNVMYWYQQKSSQAPKLLFHYYDKDFNNEADTPDNFQSRRPNTSFCFLDIRSPGLGDTAMYLCATSRGGTAFEQYFGPGTRLTVT.

There are many counts of this clonotype. This sequence joins TRBV5-1 and TRBJ2-3; 7 nucleotides agree with TRBD2. The germline V gene has CDR1 SGHRS and CDR2 YFSETQ. This CDR3 has 14 residues. The V segment lost 4 bases and the J segment 3 bases; nucleotides outside the gene matches: 5. The chain's CDR3 is CASSQTGGTDTQYF. The DNA for the CDR3 is TGCGCCAGCAGCCAGACCGGGGGGACAGATACGCAGTATTTT.